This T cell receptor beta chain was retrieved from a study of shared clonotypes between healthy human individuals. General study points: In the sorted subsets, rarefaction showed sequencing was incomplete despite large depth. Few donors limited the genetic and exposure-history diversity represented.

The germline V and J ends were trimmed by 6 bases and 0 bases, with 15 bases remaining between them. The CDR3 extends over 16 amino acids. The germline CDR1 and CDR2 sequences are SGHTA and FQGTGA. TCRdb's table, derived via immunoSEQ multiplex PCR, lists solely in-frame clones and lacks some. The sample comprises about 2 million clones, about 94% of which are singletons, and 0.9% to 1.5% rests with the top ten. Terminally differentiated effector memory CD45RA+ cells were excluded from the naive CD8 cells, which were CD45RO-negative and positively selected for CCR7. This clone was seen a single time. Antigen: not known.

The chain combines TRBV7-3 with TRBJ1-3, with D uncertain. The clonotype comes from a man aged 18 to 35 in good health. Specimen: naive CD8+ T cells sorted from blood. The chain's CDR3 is CASRHYTIYSGNTIYF. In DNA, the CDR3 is TGTGCCAGCAGGCATTATACTATTTACTCTGGAAACACCATATATTTT.